These 19 T cell receptor beta chains were all obtained from the same sample, sequenced in a study of T cells after yellow fever vaccination. TCRdb analysed the 5' RACE reads with MiXCR anew, one entry per CDR3 protein. Of 200,000 to 300,000 distinct CDR3 sequences in the sample, roughly 13% are singletons; the top ten hold about 0.51%. The sample consisted of CD4+ T cells sorted from PBMCs, taken 45 days after the yellow fever booster vaccination. These receptor sequences come from a man aged 30 to 45 who received the YFV17D yellow fever vaccine.

CDR3 sequence (DNA): TGCGCCAGCAGCAGCAGCGGGGGACTCTACGAGCAGTACTTC. Translation gives CASSSSGGLYEQYF. The rearrangement joins TRBV5-1 to TRBJ2-7; 8 bases agree with TRBD2. Losses at the gene ends were 4 bases for V and 3 bases for J; bases not matched to a gene: 6. Germline V CDR1 and CDR2: SGHRS, YFSETQ. CDR3 length: 14 amino acids.

This clonotype has a handful of counts. J is TRBJ2-7 and V is TRBV5-1; D unclear. The germline CDR1 and CDR2 sequences are SGHRS and YFSETQ. This CDR3 has 13 amino acids. The germline V and J ends were trimmed by 2 bases and 3 bases, with 9 bases remaining between them. The CDR3 sequence: CASSLSSNYEQYF. The CDR3 DNA follows: TGCGCCAGCAGCTTAAGTAGTAACTACGAGCAGTACTTC.

This chain links TRBV12-3 or TRBV12-4 with TRBJ2-6, with TRBD1 matching 7 bases. Germline trimming cut 3 bases from V and 2 bases from J; bases unmatched to any gene: 7. This CDR3 is built from 17 residues. The CDR3 DNA reads as TGTGCCAGCAGTTTGAGACAGGGTGGTGCTGGGGCCAACGTCCTGACTTTC. Its translation is CASSLRQGGAGANVLTF.

The V call is TRBV3-1, the J call TRBJ1-5, with 7 nucleotides matching TRBD1. There are 15 residues in the CDR3. Unmatched junction bases numbered 6, after V lost 4 bases and J lost 3 bases. CDR1 LGHDT and CDR2 YNNKEL come from the germline V gene (reference sequence). The CDR3 here is CASSPGTVDNQPQHF. The CDR3 DNA is TGTGCCAGCAGCCCCGGGACAGTCGACAATCAGCCCCAGCATTTT.

The chain is built from TRBV14 and TRBJ2-3; 9 bases agree with TRBD2. V lost 1 base to trimming and J lost 2 bases; unmatched junction nucleotides: 4. The CDR3 is made up of 16 amino acids. CDR1 is SGHDN and CDR2 is FVKESK in the germline V gene. The CDR3 DNA sequence: TGTGCCAGCAGCCAAGTGACTAGCGGATACACAGATACGCAGTATTTT. It codes for CASSQVTSGYTDTQYF.

This clonotype was detected ten times or more. The rearrangement joins TRBV29-1 to TRBJ1-1; D remains ambiguous. The germline CDR1 and CDR2 sequences are SQVTM and ANQGSEA. Between the trimmed V and J ends, which lost 3 bases and 4 bases, there was a span of 12 bases. CDR3 length: 13 amino acids. In nucleotides, the CDR3 is TGCAGCGTTGATTCCCTCGGCGGCACTGAAGCTTTCTTT. Translating gives CSVDSLGGTEAFF.

This clonotype was counted only a few times. V is TRBV5-6 and J is TRBJ2-7, with 8 bases that match TRBD2. J gave up 1 base and V 4 bases, and 7 bases lay outside the gene matches. Per the germline V gene, CDR1 is SGHDT and CDR2 is YYEEEE. This CDR3 is 15 amino acids long. The CDR3 region has the DNA TGTGCCAGCAGCGTACCGGGACTAGATTCCTACGAGCAGTACTTC. This codes for CASSVPGLDSYEQYF.

The chain recombines TRBV19 with TRBJ2-7; TRBD2 might be the D (6 bases). Trimming removed 7 bases from V and 0 bases from J, with 13 bases in between. CDR3 length: 14 amino acids. Germline CDR1 LNHDA, CDR2 SQIVND (reference sequence). The CDR3 reads CASKADGSSYEQYF. The CDR3 bases are TGTGCCAGTAAAGCCGACGGGAGCTCCTACGAGCAGTACTTC. Using reference TRBV19 and TRBJ2-7 for the parts outside the CDR3, the full variable domain is DGGITQSPKYLFRKEGQNVTLSCEQNLNHDAMYWYRQDPGQGLRLIYYSQIVNDFQKGDIAEGYSVSREKKESFPLTVTSAQKNPTAFYLCASKADGSSYEQYFGPGTRLTVT.

V usage is TRBV29-1 and J usage is TRBJ2-7; weak D call: TRBD1 (5 bases). Germline V gene sequence: CDR1 SQVTM, CDR2 ANQGSEA. This CDR3 has 13 amino acids. V was trimmed by 6 bases and J by 4 bases, leaving 16 bases between them. CDR3 nucleotide sequence: TGCAGCGTCTGGACGGTCAGGGATTACGAGCAGTACTTC. This encodes CSVWTVRDYEQYF.

This clonotype has a handful of counts. J is TRBJ2-6 and V is TRBV4-3; D not certain. There are 15 residues in the CDR3. Looked up from germline, CDR1 is LGHNA and CDR2 is YSLEER. V was clipped by 0 bases and J by 4 bases, with 7 bases between them. CDR3 nucleotides: TGCGCCAGCAGCCAAGATTTGGGGGGGGCCAACGTCCTGACTTTC. This translates into CASSQDLGGANVLTF.

V gene TRBV7-2 combines with J gene TRBJ1-5; tentatively, D is TRBD1 (6 bases). With 8 bases removed from V and 4 bases from J, the gap between germline ends came to 12 bases. The CDR3 covers 13 residues. Germline CDR1 SGHTA, CDR2 FQGNSA. The DNA of the CDR3 is TGTGCCAGCGTTCAACAGGGTAATCAGCCCCAGCATTTT. This gives the protein CASVQQGNQPQHF.

The rearrangement joins TRBV6-1 to TRBJ2-3; the match to TRBD2 covers 10 bases. The CDR3 consists of 17 residues. Germline CDR1 and CDR2: MNHNS and SASEGT. V lost 5 bases, J lost 0 bases, and 8 bases stayed unmatched. DNA of the CDR3: TGTGCCAGCAGTCGAGCCGATAGCGGGAGGAGCACAGATACGCAGTATTTT. This sequence encodes CASSRADSGRSTDTQYF.

V is TRBV5-1 and J is TRBJ2-6; the D is unclear. Germline values: CDR1 SGHRS, CDR2 YFSETQ. The CDR3 is 15 amino acids. V dropped 0 bases and J dropped 1 base, with 5 bases sitting between them. As DNA, the CDR3 is TGCGCCAGCAGCTTGGAGGGATCTGGGGCCAACGTCCTGACTTTC. Translating it yields CASSLEGSGANVLTF.

This clonotype has just a few counts. The V gene is TRBV2, the J gene TRBJ2-2; 9 nucleotides align to TRBD2. From germline, CDR1 is SNHLY and CDR2 FYNNEI. V trimming: 7 bases; J trimming: 6 bases; junction bases outside the gene matches: 6. This CDR3 has 14 residues. CDR3 nucleotides: TGTGCCAGCATCCCGGGACTAGCCTCCGGGGAGCTGTTTTTT. Its protein product is CASIPGLASGELFF.

V is TRBV6-2 or TRBV6-3 and J is TRBJ2-2; D gene uncertain. The CDR3 runs 12 residues. Germline CDR1 and CDR2: MNHEY and SVGEGT. Trimming took 4 bases from V and 6 from J, leaving 6 bases between them. The CDR3, as DNA: TGTGCCAGCAGTTCTTATGCCGGGGAGCTGTTTTTT. Residues: CASSSYAGELFF.

This chain uses TRBV20-1 with TRBJ2-1, with 7 nucleotides matching TRBD2. Germline V lookup: CDR1 DFQATT, CDR2 SNEGSKA (reference sequence). V lost 2 bases, J lost 5 bases, and 12 bases stayed unmatched. CDR3 size: 16 residues. CDR3 sequence reads: CSARPSGASGHNEQFF. CDR3 DNA sequence: TGCAGTGCTAGACCATCGGGAGCTAGCGGACACAATGAGCAGTTCTTC.

This clonotype came up a few times. The V gene is TRBV5-1, the J gene TRBJ2-1, with TRBD1 matching over 8 bases. This CDR3 region has 17 residues. The germline V gene has CDR1 SGHRS and CDR2 YFSETQ. J gave up 10 bases and V 4 bases, and 19 bases lay outside the gene matches. CDR3 region: CASSIPNAGGPREEQFF. DNA for the CDR3: TGCGCCAGCAGCATCCCTAATGCAGGGGGCCCTCGCGAGGAGCAGTTCTTC.

This clonotype has more than one count but fewer than ten. V is TRBV7-2 and J is TRBJ2-7; D remains unclear. The CDR3 has 13 amino acids. The V gene's germline CDR1 is SGHTA and CDR2 FQGNSA. V was pared by 1 base and J by 5 bases, with 9 bases between. DNA of the CDR3: TGTGCCAGCAGCTTAGGGATCTCGGACGAGCAGTACTTC. Translated: CASSLGISDEQYF.

V usage is TRBV12-3 or TRBV12-4 and J usage is TRBJ2-1; D call uncertain. The CDR3 spans 13 residues. Deletions cut 4 bases from V and 6 bases from J, with 10 bases between. DNA for the CDR3: TGTGCCAGCAGTTCTAAAATGGGCAATGAGCAGTTCTTC. It encodes CASSSKMGNEQFF.